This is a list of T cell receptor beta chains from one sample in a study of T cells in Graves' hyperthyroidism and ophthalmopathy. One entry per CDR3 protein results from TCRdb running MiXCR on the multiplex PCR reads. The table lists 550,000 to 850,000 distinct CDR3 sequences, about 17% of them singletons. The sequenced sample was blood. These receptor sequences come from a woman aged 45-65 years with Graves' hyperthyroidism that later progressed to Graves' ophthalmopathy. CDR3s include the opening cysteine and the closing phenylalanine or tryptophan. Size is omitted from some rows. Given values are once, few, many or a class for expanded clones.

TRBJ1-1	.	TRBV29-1	CSVEQVGSNTEAFF
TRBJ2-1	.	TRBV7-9	CASSSLVFSYNEQFF
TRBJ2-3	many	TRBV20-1	CSAQTGESTDTQYF
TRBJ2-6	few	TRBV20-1	CSASRDAGGPGANVLTF
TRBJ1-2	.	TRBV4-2	CASSTGRGDGYTF
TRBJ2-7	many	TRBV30	CAWSGLRDRDPNYEQYF
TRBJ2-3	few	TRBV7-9	CASRPGLAGLTDTQYF
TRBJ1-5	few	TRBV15	CATSRQPPGTGFDQPQHF
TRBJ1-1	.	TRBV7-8	CASSRRTGTTEAFF
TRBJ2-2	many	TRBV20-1	CSARPRDRAGLFF
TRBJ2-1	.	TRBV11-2	CASSPRVAGALQRGNEQFF
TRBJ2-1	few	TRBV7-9	CASSLDLAVYNEQFF
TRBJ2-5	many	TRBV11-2	CASSFTPLSGQETQYF
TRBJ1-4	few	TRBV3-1	CASSQDLRQGLEKLFF
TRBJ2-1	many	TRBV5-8	CASSFLSGGGSYNEQFF